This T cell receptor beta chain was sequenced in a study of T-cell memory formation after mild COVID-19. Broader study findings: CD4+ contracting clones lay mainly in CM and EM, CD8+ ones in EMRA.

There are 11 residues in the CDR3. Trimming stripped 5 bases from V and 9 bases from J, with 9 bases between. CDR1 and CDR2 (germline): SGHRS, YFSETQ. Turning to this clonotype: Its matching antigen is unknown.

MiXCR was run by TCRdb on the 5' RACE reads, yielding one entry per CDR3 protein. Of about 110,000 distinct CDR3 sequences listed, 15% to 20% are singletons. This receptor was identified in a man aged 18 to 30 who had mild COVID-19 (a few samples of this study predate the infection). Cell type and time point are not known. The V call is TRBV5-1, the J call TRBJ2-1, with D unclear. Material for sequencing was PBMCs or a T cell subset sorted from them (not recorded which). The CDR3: CASRGIGEQFF. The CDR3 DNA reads TGCGCCAGCAGGGGGATTGGTGAGCAGTTCTTC.